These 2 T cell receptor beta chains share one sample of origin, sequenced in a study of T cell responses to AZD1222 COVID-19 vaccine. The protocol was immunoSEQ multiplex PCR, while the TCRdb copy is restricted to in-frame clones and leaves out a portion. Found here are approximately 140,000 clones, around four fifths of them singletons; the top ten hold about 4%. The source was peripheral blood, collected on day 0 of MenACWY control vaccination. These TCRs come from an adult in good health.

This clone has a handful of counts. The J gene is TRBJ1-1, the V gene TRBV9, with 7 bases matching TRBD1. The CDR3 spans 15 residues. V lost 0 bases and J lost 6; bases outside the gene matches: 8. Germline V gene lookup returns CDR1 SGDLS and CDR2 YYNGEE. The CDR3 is CASSVGHTGDPEAFF. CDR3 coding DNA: TGTGCCAGCAGCGTAGGCCATACAGGGGACCCTGAAGCTTTCTTT.

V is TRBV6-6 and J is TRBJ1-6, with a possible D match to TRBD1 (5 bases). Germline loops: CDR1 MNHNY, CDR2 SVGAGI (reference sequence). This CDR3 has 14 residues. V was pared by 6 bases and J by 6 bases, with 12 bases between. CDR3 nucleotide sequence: TGTGCCAGCAGCCCTGGGAGGGGTAATTCACCCCTCCACTTT. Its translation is CASSPGRGNSPLHF.